Each of the 24 T cell receptor beta chains below was sequenced from the same sample in a study of OX40 agonist ivuxolimab in advanced cancers. Sequenced by immunoSEQ multiplex PCR; TCRdb stores in-frame clones only, minus some. The sample yields around 100,000 clones, about 89% seen once. The material was CD4+ or CD8+ T cells sorted from blood, obtained in a trial of the OX40 agonist ivuxolimab. These receptors were collected from an adult with an advanced solid tumor such as melanoma, head and neck, liver or kidney cancer.

V gene TRBV30 combines with J gene TRBJ2-7; TRBD2 is a possible D gene (6 bases). V lost 7 bases and J lost 5, with 15 bases in between. This CDR3 has 12 amino acids. Germline CDR1 GTSNPN, CDR2 SVGIG (reference sequence). Written as DNA, the CDR3 is TGTGCCTTTAGGGCGGGATTCAACGAGCAGTACTTC. It translates to CAFRAGFNEQYF.

The chain combines TRBV23-1 with TRBJ2-3; TRBD1 matches at 8 bases. Being an ORF, TRBV23-1 has a function that is uncertain. V trimming: 3 bases; J trimming: 7 bases; junction bases outside the gene matches: 12. The CDR3 is made up of 16 amino acids. The CDR3 loop reads CASSHLDRVTSNTQYF. CDR3 DNA sequence: TGCGCCAGCAGTCATTTGGACAGGGTCACCTCCAATACGCAGTATTTT.

The CDR3 sequence: CASSLQNEQYF. Here the CDR3 DNA reads TGTGCCAGCAGCTTACAGAACGAGCAGTACTTC. The rearrangement links TRBV7-9 to TRBJ2-7; D unresolved. Trimming removed 2 bases at V and 5 bases at J, with 4 bases between. Germline assignment: CDR1 SEHNR and CDR2 FQNEAQ (reference sequence). This CDR3 region has 11 residues.

The V and J genes are TRBV30 and TRBJ2-7; weak D call: TRBD1 (6 bases). Trimming pared 2 bases from V and 4 bases from J, leaving 12 bases between. CDR3 length equals 13 residues. From germline, CDR1 is GTSNPN and CDR2 SVGIG (reference sequence). The CDR3 loop reads CAWSRAGVYEQYF. The DNA of the CDR3 is TGTGCCTGGAGTAGGGCAGGGGTTTACGAGCAGTACTTC.

The rearrangement links TRBV7-9 to TRBJ1-2; the D gene is possibly TRBD1 (5 bases). CDR1 is SEHNR, CDR2 FQNEAQ, per germline (reference sequence). The CDR3 spans 13 residues. Trimming stripped 2 bases from V and 8 bases from J, with 12 bases between. CDR3 DNA: TGTGCCAGCAGCTTAAGTCTTGGGGACGGCTACACCTTC. Its translation: CASSLSLGDGYTF.

In nucleotides, the CDR3 is TGTGCCAGCAGCGTAGGACTAGCGGGAGACAATGAGCAGTTCTTC. This encodes CASSVGLAGDNEQFF. This sequence joins TRBV9 and TRBJ2-1, with 12 bases lining up with TRBD2. V gave up 0 bases and J gave up 5 bases; unmatched junction bases: 0. This CDR3 has 15 amino acids. The V gene's germline CDR1 is SGDLS and CDR2 YYNGEE.

This chain links TRBV2 with TRBJ2-5; D is ambiguous. This CDR3 is built from 12 residues. Germline CDR1 SNHLY, CDR2 FYNNEI. V lost 5 bases, J lost 2 bases, and 6 bases lay in between. The CDR3 loop reads CASSYTQETQYF. For the CDR3, the DNA is TGTGCCAGCAGTTACACTCAAGAGACCCAGTACTTC.

The chain employs TRBV5-1 and TRBJ1-6; D uncertain. The CDR3 runs 13 residues. Germline assignment: CDR1 SGHRS and CDR2 YFSETQ. V dropped 0 bases and J dropped 7 bases, with 5 bases sitting between them. The CDR3 coding sequence is TGCGCCAGCAGCTTGGAGCTGAATTCACCCCTCCACTTT. Translation gives CASSLELNSPLHF.

The CDR3 bases are TGTGCCAGCAGCTTAGGAGGTTCGGGGGACAGGGCAAGCGAGCAGTACTTC. This encodes CASSLGGSGDRASEQYF. The chain is built from TRBV7-2 and TRBJ2-7, with 9 bases lining up with TRBD1. The CDR3 length is 17 residues. The V gene's germline CDR1 is SGHTA and CDR2 FQGNSA. J lost 6 bases, V lost 1 base, and 13 bases had no gene match.

The chain is built from TRBV6-1 and TRBJ1-1; TRBD1 is a possible D gene (5 bases). CDR1 is MNHNS, CDR2 SASEGT, per germline. The CDR3 runs to 14 residues. Trimming left V 5 bases short and J 6 bases short, with 16 bases between. The CDR3 sequence is CASSWTGTGAEAFF. In nucleotides, the CDR3 is TGTGCCAGCAGTTGGACCGGGACTGGGGCTGAAGCTTTCTTT.

CDR3 residues: CASSTTGNQPQHF. CDR3 in DNA: TGCGCCAGCAGCACGACAGGTAATCAGCCCCAGCATTTT. The rearrangement joins TRBV10-2 to TRBJ1-5, with D perhaps TRBD1 (6 bases). V lost 6 bases and J 4 bases, leaving 10 bases between the germline ends. The CDR3 totals 13 residues. Germline CDR1 WSHSY, CDR2 SAAADI.

The V call is TRBV6-5, the J call TRBJ2-5; tentatively, D is TRBD2 (7 bases). Germline-derived CDR1 and CDR2 are MNHEY and SVGAGI. Between the trimmed V and J ends, which lost 7 bases and 4 bases, there was a span of 16 bases. The CDR3 is 14 residues long. CDR3 residues: CASKRGGSRETQYF. CDR3 coding DNA: TGTGCCAGCAAAAGGGGGGGTAGCCGAGAGACCCAGTACTTC.

This chain links TRBV6-1 with TRBJ2-2; TRBD2 matches 8 bases. The V and J ends lost 6 bases and 0 bases, in that order; junction bases with no gene match: 3. The CDR3 is 15 amino acids. CDR1 and CDR2 from the germline V gene are MNHNS and SASEGT. CDR3 bases: TGTGCCAGCAGGATAGCGGGGTCGAACACCGGGGAGCTGTTTTTT. Residues: CASRIAGSNTGELFF.

The chain employs TRBV19 and TRBJ2-1; TRBD1 matches at 10 bases. The CDR3 loop spans 16 amino acids. The germline gives CDR1 LNHDA, CDR2 SQIVND (reference sequence). V dropped 1 base and J dropped 7; count of bases not matched to a gene: 7. The CDR3 DNA sequence: TGTGCCAGTAGTATAGGAGGACAGGGGGGCTGGAATGAGCAGTTCTTC. This gives the protein CASSIGGQGGWNEQFF.

V and J are TRBV18 and TRBJ2-2; 7 positions agree with TRBD2. Trimming removed 3 bases from V and 4 bases from J; junction bases left unmatched: 5. This CDR3 contains 15 residues. CDR1 KGHSH and CDR2 LQKENI come from the germline V gene. The CDR3 region has the DNA TGTGCCAGCTCACCGACTAGCCCAGGCACCGGGGAGCTGTTTTTT. It yields the protein CASSPTSPGTGELFF.

This clone turned up a few times. V and J are TRBV10-2 and TRBJ2-4, with 7 bases aligning to TRBD1. After removal of 4 bases from V and 1 base from J, the junction contained 10 bases not matched to a gene. Germline loops: CDR1 WSHSY, CDR2 SAAADI. This CDR3 spans 17 amino acids. As DNA, the CDR3 is TGCGCCAGCAGTGCCTTGACGGACAGGAGGGCCAAAAACATTCAGTACTTC. This codes for CASSALTDRRAKNIQYF.

V and J are TRBV30 and TRBJ1-2; D perhaps matches TRBD1 (5 bases). This CDR3 has 12 residues. Trimming took 4 bases from V and 4 from J, leaving 10 bases between them. In germline, CDR1 is GTSNPN, CDR2 SVGIG (reference sequence). The DNA of the CDR3 is TGTGCCTGGAATGGTGGGGGCTATGGCTACACCTTC. Translation gives CAWNGGGYGYTF.

The V call is TRBV7-9, the J call TRBJ1-1; D is ambiguous. The CDR3 is made up of 14 amino acids. V lost 1 base and J 0 bases, leaving 6 bases between the germline ends. Germline V lookup: CDR1 SEHNR, CDR2 FQNEAQ (reference sequence). Here the CDR3 DNA reads TGTGCCAGCAGCTTAGGTAAAGTGAACACTGAAGCTTTCTTT. This encodes CASSLGKVNTEAFF.

The genes are TRBV5-1 and TRBJ1-1; D is ambiguous. V dropped 3 bases and J dropped 0 bases, with 9 bases sitting between them. CDR1 is SGHRS, CDR2 YFSETQ, per germline. This CDR3 has 14 amino acids. CDR3 coding DNA: TGCGCCAGCAGCTCGCAGGCGGTGAACACTGAAGCTTTCTTT. It translates to CASSSQAVNTEAFF. Full variable domain (outside the CDR3, taken from reference TRBV5-1 and TRBJ1-1): KAGVTQTPRYLIKTRGQQVTLSCSPISGHRSVSWYQQTPGQGLQFLFEYFSETQRNKGNFPGRFSGRQFSNSRSEMNVSTLELGDSALYLCASSSQAVNTEAFFGQGTRLTVV.

This sequence joins TRBV28 and TRBJ2-5, with D perhaps matching TRBD1 (6 bases). V was pared by 7 bases and J by 7 bases, with 19 bases between. The CDR3 length is 14 residues. Germline values: CDR1 MDHEN, CDR2 SYDVKM. The CDR3 DNA follows: TGTGCCAGCACCTTAGGAACAGGGTATTGGACCCAGTACTTC. It specifies CASTLGTGYWTQYF.

This clone was observed a single time. CDR3 sequence: CAWSPRFNQPQHF. CDR3 sequence (DNA): TGTGCCTGGAGTCCCCGGTTTAATCAGCCCCAGCATTTT. The V and J genes are TRBV30 and TRBJ1-5; D gene uncertain. V was trimmed by 2 bases and J by 4 bases, leaving 9 bases between them. The CDR3 has 13 amino acids. The germline gives CDR1 GTSNPN, CDR2 SVGIG (reference sequence).

This rearrangement joins TRBV2 to TRBJ2-7; maybe TRBD1 (6 bases). CDR1 is SNHLY, CDR2 FYNNEI, per germline. The CDR3 has 14 amino acids. Trimming removed 3 bases at V and 1 base at J, with 10 bases between. CDR3 DNA sequence: TGTGCCAGCAGTGATTTAGGACAGTCCTACGAGCAGTACTTC. Translating it yields CASSDLGQSYEQYF.

The chain couples TRBV4-2 to TRBJ1-2; D is perhaps TRBD1 (5 bases). Germline CDR1 LGHNA, CDR2 YNFKEQ. V lost 0 bases to trimming and J lost 2 bases, with 13 bases between them. The CDR3 is made up of 16 amino acids. CDR3 sequence reads: CASSQDHQGKNYGYTF. In DNA form, the CDR3 reads TGTGCCAGCAGCCAAGATCACCAGGGAAAGAACTATGGCTACACCTTC.

This clone was counted between two and nine times. The rearrangement joins TRBV7-9 to TRBJ1-5; D perhaps matches TRBD1 (5 bases). The V end lost 5 bases, the J end lost 3 bases, and 11 bases lay between the germline ends. Germline loops: CDR1 SEHNR, CDR2 FQNEAQ (reference sequence). The CDR3 covers 14 residues. This chain's CDR3 is CASSLDGANQPQHF. CDR3 bases: TGTGCCAGCAGCCTGGACGGGGCCAATCAGCCCCAGCATTTT.